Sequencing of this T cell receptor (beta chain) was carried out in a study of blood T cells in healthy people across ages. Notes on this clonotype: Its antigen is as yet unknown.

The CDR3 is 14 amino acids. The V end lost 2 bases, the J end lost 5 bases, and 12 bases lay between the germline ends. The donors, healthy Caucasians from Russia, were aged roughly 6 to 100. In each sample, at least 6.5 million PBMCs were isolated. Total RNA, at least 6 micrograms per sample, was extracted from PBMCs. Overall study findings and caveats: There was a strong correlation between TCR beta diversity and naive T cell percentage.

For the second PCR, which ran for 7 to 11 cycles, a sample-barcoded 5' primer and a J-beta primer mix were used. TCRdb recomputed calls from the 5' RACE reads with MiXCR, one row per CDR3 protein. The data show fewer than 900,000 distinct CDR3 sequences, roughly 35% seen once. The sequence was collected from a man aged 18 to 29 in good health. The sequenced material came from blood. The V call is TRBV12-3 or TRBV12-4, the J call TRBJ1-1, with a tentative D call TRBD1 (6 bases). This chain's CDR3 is CASSLRGGQTEAFF. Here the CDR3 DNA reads TGTGCCAGCAGTTTACGGGGTGGACAGACTGAAGCTTTCTTT.